The 5 T cell receptor beta chains in this list originate from one sample, sequenced in a study of Ad26.COV2.S vaccination and SARS-CoV-2 variants. Treatment given: 15 to 20 received Ad26.COV2.S at low or high dose, single or two shots; roughly 5 received placebo; per-sample allocation not given. Collection of the samples took place on day 63 after the first injection of vaccine or placebo. TCRdb keeps only in-frame clones here, not all; method: immunoSEQ multiplex PCR. The table shows approximately 480,000 clones, with approximately 90% occurring only once. Sequencing was performed on peripheral blood, taken in a trial of Ad26.COV2.S vaccine versus placebo. Receptor source: a person between 18 and 59 years old who received the Ad26.COV2.S COVID-19 vaccine or a placebo.

The chain recombines TRBV7-3 with TRBJ1-1; tentative D call: TRBD1 (5 bases). V dropped 3 bases and J dropped 7 bases, with 12 bases sitting between them. Germline CDR1 and CDR2: SGHTA and FQGTGA. This CDR3 contains 13 residues. CDR3 sequence (DNA): TGTGCCAGCAGCTTTGGAGCAGGGTTTGAAGCTTTCTTT. Protein sequence: CASSFGAGFEAFF.

This rearrangement joins TRBV3-1 (or the pseudogene TRBV3-2) to TRBJ2-1; the D is unclear. The CDR3 is 12 amino acids. V was clipped by 1 base and J by 7 bases, with 5 bases between them. Per germline, CDR1 LGHDT and CDR2 YNNKEL (reference sequence). The CDR3 DNA reads as TGTGCCAGCAGCCAAGCCGGTAATGAGCAGTTCTTC. This sequence encodes CASSQAGNEQFF.

J is TRBJ2-3 and V is TRBV5-1; 9 bases line up with TRBD1. This CDR3 is built from 16 residues. V lost 0 bases to trimming and J lost 4 bases; unmatched junction nucleotides: 6. Germline lookup yields CDR1 SGHRS and CDR2 YFSETQ. The CDR3 nucleotides read TGCGCCAGCAGCTTGGATGGGACAGGGTTTTCAGATACGCAGTATTTT. Translated: CASSLDGTGFSDTQYF.

The chain is built from TRBV19 and TRBJ1-4; D gene uncertain. The CDR3 is 14 amino acids. Germline CDR1 and CDR2: LNHDA and SQIVND (reference sequence). Trimming pared 5 bases from V and 8 bases from J, leaving 15 bases between. The CDR3 protein is CASSSGSSGEKLFF. The CDR3 DNA follows: TGTGCCAGTAGTTCCGGTTCTTCGGGCGAAAAACTGTTTTTT.

DNA for the CDR3: TGTGCCAGCCGACTAGCGGGAGAGTCCGGGGAGCTGTTTTTT. As protein: CASRLAGESGELFF. The genes are TRBV6-4 and TRBJ2-2; 12 bases agree with TRBD2. Germline V gene data show CDR1 as MRHNA and CDR2 as SNTAGT. V dropped 8 bases and J dropped 6; count of bases not matched to a gene: 4. The CDR3 totals 14 residues.